Reported below is one TCR beta chain. One end of the junction does not line up with germline, which may come from a read error. These data come from a study of blood T cell repertoires in COVID-19. Overall study context: The samples span acute and convalescent COVID-19 from the United States, Italy and Spain.

Germline loops: CDR1 MDHEN, CDR2 SYDVKM. This CDR3 is built from 16 residues. The repertoire was sequenced with immunoSEQ multiplex PCR; TCRdb's copy has only in-frame clones and lacks some. The table includes 100,000 to 110,000 clones, around 88% detected once. The TCR originated in a human donor in a cohort sampled during active COVID-19. The chain couples TRBV28 to TRBJ2-2; tentatively, D is TRBD1 (7 bases). Specimen: peripheral blood. CDR3 coding DNA: TGTGCCAGCTGTTTCGCCCCGACAGGGAGGACCGGGGAGCTGTTTTTT. It specifies CASCFAPTGRTGELFF.